The 2 T cell receptor beta chains below come from one sample, sequenced in a study of T-cell memory formation after mild COVID-19. TCRdb reanalysed the 5' RACE reads using MiXCR and keeps one entry per CDR3 protein. The top ten clones hold under 15% of a sample with just over 400,000 distinct CDR3 sequences, 20% to 30% of them seen once. Sequencing used PBMCs or a T cell subset sorted from them (not recorded which). Every receptor here comes from an adult woman who had mild COVID-19 (a few samples of this study predate the infection). Cell type and time point are not known.

This clonotype showed up many times. This chain connects TRBV7-9 to TRBJ1-5; D gene uncertain. The CDR3 runs to 16 residues. The ends were cut back, 0 bases at V and 3 bases at J, with 12 bases in the middle. Germline loops: CDR1 SEHNR, CDR2 FQNEAQ (reference sequence). DNA for the CDR3: TGTGCCAGCAGCTTAGCGCTGGCGGATGCCAATCAGCCCCAGCATTTT. It yields the protein CASSLALADANQPQHF.

CDR3 loop: CASSSGTSGGPLGNEQFF. CDR3 DNA sequence: TGTGCCAGCAGTTCAGGGACTAGCGGAGGACCACTGGGCAATGAGCAGTTCTTC. The rearrangement joins TRBV12-3 or TRBV12-4 to TRBJ2-1, with 11 bases lining up with TRBD2. J lost 6 bases, V lost 4 bases, and 14 bases had no gene match. The CDR3 sequence is 18 residues long.